Listed below are T cell receptor beta chains from one sample, sequenced in a study of blood T cell repertoires in COVID-19. Repertoires were generated with immunoSEQ multiplex PCR, while TCRdb's copy carries only in-frame clones and drops some. Of 140,000 or so clones listed, about 80% were seen once; the top ten hold around 10%. Sequencing input: PBMCs or T cells enriched from blood (not recorded which). Every receptor here comes from a man aged 50 to 59 who had recovered from COVID-19. Each CDR3 is given with its conserved first and last residue. Fields, in order: CDR3 DNA, CDR3 protein, V gene, D gene, J gene, clone size. D genes are given only for firm matches. Clone size is shown for a subset of rows, as once, few, many or a class of expanded clone.

TGTGCCAGCAGTCCGACAGCCTCCTACGAGCAGTACTTC CASSPTASYEQYF TRBV6-4 - TRBJ2-7 -
TGTGCCAGCAGTAGACAGGGGAACACTGAAGCTTTCTTT CASSRQGNTEAFF TRBV7-3 TRBD1 TRBJ1-1 -
TGTGCCAGTAGTATAGTATCAGGTCCCTACAATGAGCAGTTCTTC CASSIVSGPYNEQFF TRBV19 - TRBJ2-1 -
TGTGCCAGCAGTTTAGGAGGATCCTATAATTCACCCCTCCACTTT CASSLGGSYNSPLHF TRBV28 - TRBJ1-6 once
TGTGCCAGCAGTCCCGGGACAGGGCCCACCGGGGAGCTGTTTTTT CASSPGTGPTGELFF TRBV27 TRBD1 TRBJ2-2 -
TGTGCCAGTAGTAGCTCCACAGGGTTCGTGGAGACCCAGTACTTC CASSSSTGFVETQYF TRBV19 - TRBJ2-5 -
TGTGCCAGCAGTGATAACGCCGTAGCAACTAATGAAAAACTGTTTTTT CASSDNAVATNEKLFF TRBV6-1 - TRBJ1-4 -
TGTGCCAGCAGTCGTCAGGGTTTTAGTCAGCCCCAGCATTTT CASSRQGFSQPQHF TRBV2 - TRBJ1-5 many
TGTGCCAGCTCGACAGGGAATCAGCCCCAGCATTTT CASSTGNQPQHF TRBV18 TRBD1 TRBJ1-5 -
TGTGCCAGCAGTTTCGACAGGGCAGAGACCCAGTACTTC CASSFDRAETQYF TRBV2 TRBD1 TRBJ2-5 -
TGCAGCGTTGAAGCCGCGGACAGGGGAGAGACCCAGTACTTC CSVEAADRGETQYF TRBV29-1 TRBD1 TRBJ2-5 -
TGTGCCAGCAGCTTTCAAGCGGGGCCTGGGGATACGCAGTATTTT CASSFQAGPGDTQYF TRBV7-2 TRBD2 TRBJ2-3 -
TGTGCCAGCAGCGCCAAACAGGGGGCATCTGGAAACACCATATATTTT CASSAKQGASGNTIYF TRBV7-9 TRBD1 TRBJ1-3 -
TGTGCCAGCAGCCAGGGGGCAGGGAGGGCGAATCAGCCCCAGCATTTT CASSQGAGRANQPQHF TRBV7-2 TRBD1 TRBJ1-5 -
TGCAGCGTTGAGGTGCCGGGACAGAGCTATGGCTACACCTTC CSVEVPGQSYGYTF TRBV29-1 TRBD1 TRBJ1-2 -
TGTGCCAGCAGTGGACTAGTTTATGGCTACGAGCAGTACTTC CASSGLVYGYEQYF TRBV6-6 TRBD2 TRBJ2-7 -
TGTGCCACCAGTGAACGGGGGACTGCCCGACACTCCTACGAGCAGTACTTC CATSERGTARHSYEQYF TRBV24-1 - TRBJ2-7 -
TGTGCCAGCAGCATACCGGGACAGGGGGCCTCGTACGAGCAGTACTTC CASSIPGQGASYEQYF TRBV7-3 TRBD1 TRBJ2-7 -
TGTGCCAGCAGTTACACGACAGTAAATCAGCCCCAGCATTTT CASSYTTVNQPQHF TRBV6-2/TRBV6-3 - TRBJ1-5 -
TGTGCCAGCTCATCCTTAGCGGGGCGCTCCTACAATGAGCAGTTCTTC CASSSLAGRSYNEQFF TRBV18 TRBD2 TRBJ2-1 -
TGCGCCAGCAGAGGACAGGATCACTCTGGAAACACCATATATTTT CASRGQDHSGNTIYF TRBV10-2 TRBD1 TRBJ1-3 once
TGTGCCAGCAGCTTAGGAGCGCGGGGGGCGGGAGATACGCAGTATTTT CASSLGARGAGDTQYF TRBV7-2 TRBD2 TRBJ2-3 -
TGTGCCAGCAGCTCAGGTTTTCCCCGCCGCTATGGCTACACCTTC CASSSGFPRRYGYTF TRBV7-8 - TRBJ1-2 -
TGTGCCAGCAGTGCCAGACAGGGTCTGGATGATGAGCAGTTCTTC CASSARQGLDDEQFF TRBV25-1 TRBD1 TRBJ2-1 -
TGTGCCAGCAGTTTAAGGACAGGCTATGGCTACACCTTC CASSLRTGYGYTF TRBV28 TRBD1 TRBJ1-2 -
TGTGCCAGCAGTGACGAGGTCGGCAATCAGCCCCAGCATTTT CASSDEVGNQPQHF TRBV6-4 - TRBJ1-5 -
TGCGCCAGCAGCCAAAAGAGGACAGGGGGAGAACAGTACTTC CASSQKRTGGEQYF TRBV4-3 TRBD1 TRBJ2-7 -
TGTGCCAGCAGCTTTCAGGCGGGGCAAGAGACCCAGTACTTC CASSFQAGQETQYF TRBV7-2 - TRBJ2-5 -
TGTGCCAGCAGGCCGGGACAACAAGAGACCCAGTACTTC CASRPGQQETQYF TRBV27 - TRBJ2-5 -